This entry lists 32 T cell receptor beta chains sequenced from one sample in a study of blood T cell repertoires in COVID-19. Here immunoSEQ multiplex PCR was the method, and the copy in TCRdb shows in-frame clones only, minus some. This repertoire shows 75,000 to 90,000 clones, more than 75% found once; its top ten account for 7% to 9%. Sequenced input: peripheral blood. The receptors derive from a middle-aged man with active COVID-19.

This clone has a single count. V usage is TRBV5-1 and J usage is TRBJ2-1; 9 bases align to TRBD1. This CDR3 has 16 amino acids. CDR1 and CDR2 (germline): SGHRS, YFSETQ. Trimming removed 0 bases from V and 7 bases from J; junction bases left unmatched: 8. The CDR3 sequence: CASSLGWGQGSNEQFF. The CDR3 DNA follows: TGCGCCAGCAGCTTGGGCTGGGGACAGGGCTCGAATGAGCAGTTCTTC.

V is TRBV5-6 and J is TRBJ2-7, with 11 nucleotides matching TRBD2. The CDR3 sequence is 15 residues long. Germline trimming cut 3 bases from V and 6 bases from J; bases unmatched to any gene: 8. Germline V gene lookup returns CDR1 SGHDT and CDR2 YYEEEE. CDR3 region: CASSYVAGGFGEQYF. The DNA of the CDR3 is TGTGCCAGCAGCTATGTAGCGGGAGGGTTTGGCGAGCAGTACTTC.

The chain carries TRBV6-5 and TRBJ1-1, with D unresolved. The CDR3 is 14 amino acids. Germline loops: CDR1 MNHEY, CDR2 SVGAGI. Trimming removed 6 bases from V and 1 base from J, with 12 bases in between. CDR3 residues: CASRRDGSNTEAFF. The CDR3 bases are TGTGCCAGCAGAAGAGACGGGTCGAACACTGAAGCTTTCTTT.

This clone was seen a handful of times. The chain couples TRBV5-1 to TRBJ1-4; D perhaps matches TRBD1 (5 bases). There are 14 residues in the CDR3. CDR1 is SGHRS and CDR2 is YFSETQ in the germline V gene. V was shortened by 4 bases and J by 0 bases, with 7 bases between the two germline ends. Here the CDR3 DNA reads TGCGCCAGCAGCCAGACAGCAACTAATGAAAAACTGTTTTTT. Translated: CASSQTATNEKLFF.

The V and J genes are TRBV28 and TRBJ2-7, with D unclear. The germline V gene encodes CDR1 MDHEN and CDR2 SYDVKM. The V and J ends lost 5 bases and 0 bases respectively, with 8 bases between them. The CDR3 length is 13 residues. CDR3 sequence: CASSATDSYEQYF. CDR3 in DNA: TGTGCCAGCAGTGCCACAGACTCCTACGAGCAGTACTTC.

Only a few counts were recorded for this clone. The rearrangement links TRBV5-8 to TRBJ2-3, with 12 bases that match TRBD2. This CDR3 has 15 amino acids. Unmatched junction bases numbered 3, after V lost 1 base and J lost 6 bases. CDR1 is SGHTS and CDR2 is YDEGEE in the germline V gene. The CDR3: CASSLTSGRKDTQYF. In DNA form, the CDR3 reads TGTGCCAGCAGCTTGACTAGCGGGAGGAAGGATACGCAGTATTTT.

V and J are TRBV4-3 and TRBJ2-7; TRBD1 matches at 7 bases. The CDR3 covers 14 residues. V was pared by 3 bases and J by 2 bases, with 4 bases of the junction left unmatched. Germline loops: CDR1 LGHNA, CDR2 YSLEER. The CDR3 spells CASSHRQGTYEQYF. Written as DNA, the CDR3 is TGCGCCAGCAGCCACAGACAGGGTACCTACGAGCAGTACTTC.

DNA for the CDR3: TGTGCCAGCAGCTTGGTGGCGGGATCTTTATACAATGAGCAGTTCTTC. Its translation is CASSLVAGSLYNEQFF. V is TRBV5-6 and J is TRBJ2-1; D might be TRBD2 (6 bases). Per the germline V gene, CDR1 is SGHDT and CDR2 is YYEEEE. V was cut by 0 bases and J by 4 bases, with 14 bases left in between. There are 16 residues in the CDR3.

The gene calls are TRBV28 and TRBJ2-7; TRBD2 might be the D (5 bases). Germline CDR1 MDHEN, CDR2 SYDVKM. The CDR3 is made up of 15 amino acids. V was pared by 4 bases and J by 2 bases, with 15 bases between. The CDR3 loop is CASSSPASRPYEQYF. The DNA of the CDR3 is TGTGCCAGCAGTTCTCCGGCTAGCCGCCCCTACGAGCAGTACTTC.

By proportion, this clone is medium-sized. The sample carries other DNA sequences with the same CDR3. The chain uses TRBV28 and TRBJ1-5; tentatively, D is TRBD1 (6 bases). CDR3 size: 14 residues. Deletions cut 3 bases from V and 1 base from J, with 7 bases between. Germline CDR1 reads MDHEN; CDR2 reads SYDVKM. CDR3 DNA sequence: TGTGCCAGCAGTTTGGGACACAGCAATCAGCCCCAGCATTTT. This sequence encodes CASSLGHSNQPQHF.

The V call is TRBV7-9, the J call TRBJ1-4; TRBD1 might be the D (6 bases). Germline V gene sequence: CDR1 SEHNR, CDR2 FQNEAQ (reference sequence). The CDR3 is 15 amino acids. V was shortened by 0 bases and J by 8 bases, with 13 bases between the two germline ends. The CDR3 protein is CASSLAGGPEEKLFF. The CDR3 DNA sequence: TGTGCCAGCAGCTTAGCGGGGGGGCCTGAAGAAAAACTGTTTTTT. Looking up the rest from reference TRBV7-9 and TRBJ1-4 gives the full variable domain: DTGVSQNPRHKITKRGQNVTFRCDPISEHNRLYWYRQTLGQGPEFLTYFQNEAQLEKSRLLSDRFSAERPKGSFSTLEIQRTEQGDSAMYLCASSLAGGPEEKLFFGSGTQLSVL.

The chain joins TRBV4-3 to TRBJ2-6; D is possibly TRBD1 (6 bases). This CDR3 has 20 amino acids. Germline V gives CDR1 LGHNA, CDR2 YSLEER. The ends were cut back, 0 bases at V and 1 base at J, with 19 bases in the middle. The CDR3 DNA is TGCGCCAGCAGCCAAGAGGGGGCGGCCAGCCTTCTTTCTGGGGCCAACGTCCTGACTTTC. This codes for CASSQEGAASLLSGANVLTF.

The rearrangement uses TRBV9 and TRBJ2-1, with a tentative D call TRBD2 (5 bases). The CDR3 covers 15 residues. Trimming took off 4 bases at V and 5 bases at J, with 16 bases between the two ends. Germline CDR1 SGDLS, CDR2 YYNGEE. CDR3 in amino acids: CASSPPHGMNNEQFF. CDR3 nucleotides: TGTGCCAGCAGCCCACCACACGGGATGAACAATGAGCAGTTCTTC.

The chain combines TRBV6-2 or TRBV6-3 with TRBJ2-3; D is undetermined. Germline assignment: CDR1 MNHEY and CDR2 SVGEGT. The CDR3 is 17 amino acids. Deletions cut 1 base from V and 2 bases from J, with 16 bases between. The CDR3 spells CASSYYARSPDTDTQYF. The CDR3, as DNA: TGTGCCAGCAGTTACTATGCTAGGAGCCCCGACACAGATACGCAGTATTTT.

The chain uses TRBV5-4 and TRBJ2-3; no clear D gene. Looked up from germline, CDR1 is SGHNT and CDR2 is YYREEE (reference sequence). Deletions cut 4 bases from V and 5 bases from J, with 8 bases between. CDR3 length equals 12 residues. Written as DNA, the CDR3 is TGTGCCAGCAGCGCGTACAGAGATACGCAGTATTTT. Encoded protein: CASSAYRDTQYF.

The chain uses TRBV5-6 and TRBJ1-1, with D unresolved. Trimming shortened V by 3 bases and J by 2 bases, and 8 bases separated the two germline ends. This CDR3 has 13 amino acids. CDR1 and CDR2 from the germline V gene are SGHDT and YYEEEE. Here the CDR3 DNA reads TGTGCCAGCAGCTACGGGGTTAACACTGAAGCTTTCTTT. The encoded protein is CASSYGVNTEAFF.

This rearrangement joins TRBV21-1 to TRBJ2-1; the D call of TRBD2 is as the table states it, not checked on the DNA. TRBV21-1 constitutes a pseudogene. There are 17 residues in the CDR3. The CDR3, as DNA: TGTGCCAGCACCCCCCCGGGACTAGCGGAAGGGAGGAATGAGCAGTTCTTC. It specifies CASTPPGLAEGRNEQFF.

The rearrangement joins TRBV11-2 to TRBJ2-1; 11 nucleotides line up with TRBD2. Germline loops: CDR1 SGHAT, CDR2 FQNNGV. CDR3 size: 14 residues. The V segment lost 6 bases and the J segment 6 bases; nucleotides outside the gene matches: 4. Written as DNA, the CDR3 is TGTGCCAGCAGTTCACTAGCGGGGGCCAATGAGCAGTTCTTC. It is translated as CASSSLAGANEQFF.

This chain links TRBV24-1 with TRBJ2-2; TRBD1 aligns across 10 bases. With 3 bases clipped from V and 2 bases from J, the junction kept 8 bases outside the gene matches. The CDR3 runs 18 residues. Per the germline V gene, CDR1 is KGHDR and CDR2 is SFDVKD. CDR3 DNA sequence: TGTGCCACCAGTGATCGACAGGGGGCCCCGTTAAACACCGGGGAGCTGTTTTTT. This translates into CATSDRQGAPLNTGELFF.

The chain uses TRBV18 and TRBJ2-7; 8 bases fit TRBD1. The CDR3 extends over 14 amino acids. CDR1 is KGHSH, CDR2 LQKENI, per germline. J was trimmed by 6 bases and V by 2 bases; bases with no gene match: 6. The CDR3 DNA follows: TGTGCCAGCTCACCAGAGACAGGGGAGTTCGAGCAGTACTTC. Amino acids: CASSPETGEFEQYF. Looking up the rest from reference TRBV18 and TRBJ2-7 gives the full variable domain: NAGVMQNPRHLVRRRGQEARLRCSPMKGHSHVYWYRQLPEEGLKFMVYLQKENIIDESGMPKERFSAEFPKEGPSILRIQQVVRGDSAAYFCASSPETGEFEQYFGPGTRLTVT.

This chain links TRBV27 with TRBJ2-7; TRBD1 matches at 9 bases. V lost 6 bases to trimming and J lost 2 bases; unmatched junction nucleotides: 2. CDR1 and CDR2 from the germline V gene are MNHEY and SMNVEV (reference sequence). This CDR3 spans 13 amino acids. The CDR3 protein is CASRRQGAYEQYF. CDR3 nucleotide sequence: TGTGCCAGCAGGAGACAGGGGGCCTACGAGCAGTACTTC.

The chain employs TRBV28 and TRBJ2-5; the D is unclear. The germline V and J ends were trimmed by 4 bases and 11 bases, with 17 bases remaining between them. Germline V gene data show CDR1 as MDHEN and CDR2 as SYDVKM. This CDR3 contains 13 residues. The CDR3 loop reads CASSYGTIGGQYF. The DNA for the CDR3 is TGTGCCAGCAGTTACGGCACTATTGGCGGTCAGTACTTC.

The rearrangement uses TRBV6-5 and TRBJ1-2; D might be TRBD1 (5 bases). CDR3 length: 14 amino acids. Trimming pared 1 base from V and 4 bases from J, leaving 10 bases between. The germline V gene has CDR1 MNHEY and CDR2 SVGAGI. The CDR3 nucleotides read TGTGCCAGCAGTTACTTCTTGGGGGGCTATGGCTACACCTTC. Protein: CASSYFLGGYGYTF.

CDR3 sequence (DNA): TGTGCCAGCAGCTTAGATCCGGGAGGAAACTACGAGCAGTACTTC. This encodes CASSLDPGGNYEQYF. This chain links TRBV7-9 with TRBJ2-7; 7 nucleotides agree with TRBD2. This CDR3 has 15 amino acids. The trim removed 1 base at V and 3 bases at J, leaving 6 bases unmatched. Germline V CDR1 and CDR2: SEHNR, FQNEAQ (reference sequence).

The CDR3: CATSDLSLGSTDTQYF. The CDR3 bases are TGTGCCACCAGTGATTTGTCACTAGGCAGCACAGATACGCAGTATTTT. The chain couples TRBV24-1 to TRBJ2-3, with TRBD2 as a possible D gene (5 bases). This CDR3 comprises 16 residues. V was clipped by 0 bases and J by 0 bases, with 9 bases between them. CDR1 is KGHDR, CDR2 SFDVKD, per germline.

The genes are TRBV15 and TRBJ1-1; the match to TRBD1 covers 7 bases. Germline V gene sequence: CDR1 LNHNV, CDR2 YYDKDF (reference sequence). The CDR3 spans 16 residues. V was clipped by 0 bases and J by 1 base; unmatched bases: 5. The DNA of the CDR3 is TGTGCCACCAGCAGAGATAAGAACAGGGGGAACACTGAAGCTTTCTTT. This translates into CATSRDKNRGNTEAFF.

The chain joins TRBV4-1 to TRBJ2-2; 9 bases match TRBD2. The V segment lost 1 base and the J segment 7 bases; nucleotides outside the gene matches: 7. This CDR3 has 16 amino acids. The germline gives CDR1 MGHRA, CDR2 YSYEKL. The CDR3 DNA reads TGCGCCAGCAGCCAAGTCTGGACTAGCGATAGCGGGGAGCTGTTTTTT. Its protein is CASSQVWTSDSGELFF.

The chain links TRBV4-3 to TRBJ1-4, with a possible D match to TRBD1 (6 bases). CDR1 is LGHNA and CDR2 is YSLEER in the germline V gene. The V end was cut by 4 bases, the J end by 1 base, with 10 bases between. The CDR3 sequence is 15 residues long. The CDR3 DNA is TGCGCCAGCAGCCCCCAGGGGATAACTAATGAAAAACTGTTTTTT. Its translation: CASSPQGITNEKLFF.

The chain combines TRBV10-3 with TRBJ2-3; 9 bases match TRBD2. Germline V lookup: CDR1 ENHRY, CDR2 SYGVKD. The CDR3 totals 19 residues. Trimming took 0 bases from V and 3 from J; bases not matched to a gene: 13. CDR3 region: CAISESKVGGGASTDTQYF. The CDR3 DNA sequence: TGTGCCATCAGTGAGTCGAAAGTTGGCGGGGGGGCCAGTACAGATACGCAGTATTTT.

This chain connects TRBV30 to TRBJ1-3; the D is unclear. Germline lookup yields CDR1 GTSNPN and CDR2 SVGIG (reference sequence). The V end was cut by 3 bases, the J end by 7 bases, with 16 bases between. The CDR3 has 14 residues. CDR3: CAWRHLGPGNTIYF. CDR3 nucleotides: TGTGCCTGGAGACATCTTGGCCCGGGGAACACCATATATTTT.

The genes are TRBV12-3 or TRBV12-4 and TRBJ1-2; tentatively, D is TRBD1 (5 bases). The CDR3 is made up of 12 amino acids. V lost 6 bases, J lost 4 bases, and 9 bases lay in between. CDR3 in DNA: TGTGCCAGCAGGCCCGACAGCTATGGCTACACCTTC. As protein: CASRPDSYGYTF.

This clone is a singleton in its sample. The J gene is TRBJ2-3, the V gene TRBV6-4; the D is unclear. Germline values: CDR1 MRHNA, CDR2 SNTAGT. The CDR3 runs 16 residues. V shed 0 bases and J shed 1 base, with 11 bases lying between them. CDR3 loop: CASSDSPVGGTDTQYF. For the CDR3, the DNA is TGTGCCAGCAGTGACTCGCCGGTGGGCGGCACAGATACGCAGTATTTT.